Listed below are T cell receptor beta chains from one sample, sequenced in a study of blood T cell repertoires in COVID-19. The table came from immunoSEQ multiplex PCR; TCRdb's copy has only in-frame clones and leaves some out. The sample lists over 200,000 clones, roughly four fifths occurring once. The sequencing sample was made of PBMCs or T cells enriched from blood (not recorded which). Source of these receptors: a man in his forties or fifties who had recovered from COVID-19. Each CDR3 is given with its conserved first and last residue. D genes are given only for firm matches. Expanded clones get a size class; other rows say once, few or many, or leave the size out.

TRBJ2-1,-,TRBV5-6,-,CASSLLSDEQFF,TGTGCCAGCAGCTTATTATCCGATGAGCAGTTCTTC
TRBJ1-2,many,TRBV7-3,-,CASSSGRDFYGYTF,TGTGCCAGCAGCTCTGGTCGGGACTTCTATGGCTACACCTTC
TRBJ2-1,once,TRBV9,TRBD2,CASSAPSGGGRRGEQFF,TGTGCCAGCAGCGCGCCCTCGGGGGGCGGGAGGCGTGGTGAGCAGTTCTTC
TRBJ2-2,few,TRBV5-1,-,CASSLGQGTGELFF,TGCGCCAGCAGCTTGGGGCAGGGAACCGGGGAGCTGTTTTTT
TRBJ2-2,-,TRBV5-4,TRBD1,CASSPRDRAVSGELFF,TGTGCCAGCAGCCCCCGGGACAGGGCCGTTTCCGGGGAGCTGTTTTTT
TRBJ2-5,-,TRBV14,TRBD1,CARRDRAREETQYF,TGTGCCAGGAGGGACAGGGCGAGGGAAGAGACCCAGTACTTC
TRBJ2-1,-,TRBV18,-,CASSPGAYSDEQFF,TGTGCCAGCTCACCAGGGGCCTACAGCGATGAGCAGTTCTTC
TRBJ2-1,-,TRBV29-1,-,CSVAGSSYNEQFF,TGCAGCGTTGCCGGGAGCTCCTACAATGAGCAGTTCTTC
TRBJ1-2,-,TRBV5-4,TRBD1,CASSPDRGWGYTF,TGTGCCAGCAGCCCCGACAGGGGTTGGGGCTACACCTTC
TRBJ2-3,-,TRBV6-5,-,CASSYDDSYTDTQYF,TGTGCCAGCAGTTACGATGACAGCTACACAGATACGCAGTATTTT
TRBJ1-1,-,TRBV18,-,CASSPLRGNTEAFF,TGTGCCAGCTCACCCCTCCGCGGGAACACTGAAGCTTTCTTT
TRBJ2-3,-,TRBV5-1,-,CASRSEKDYTDTQYF,TGCGCCAGCAGGTCTGAAAAGGACTACACAGATACGCAGTATTTT
TRBJ2-1,-,TRBV30,-,CAWTRSSYNEQFF,TGTGCCTGGACTAGGAGCTCCTACAATGAGCAGTTCTTC
TRBJ1-1,-,TRBV2,-,CASGLSTEAFF,TGTGCCAGCGGACTTAGCACTGAAGCTTTCTTT
TRBJ2-5,-,TRBV7-3,TRBD1,CASSPGQGGQETQYF,TGTGCCAGCAGTCCAGGACAGGGCGGACAAGAGACCCAGTACTTC
TRBJ2-7,once,TRBV3-1/TRBV3-2,-,CASSQEGSGPFHEQYF,TGTGCCAGCAGCCAAGAGGGTAGCGGCCCCTTCCACGAGCAGTACTTC
TRBJ1-6,-,TRBV30,TRBD1,CALIDRGGNSPLHF,TGTGCCTTGATCGACAGGGGAGGAAATTCACCCCTCCACTTT
TRBJ1-2,-,TRBV19,TRBD1,CASRGTGLYGYTF,TGTGCCAGTAGGGGGACAGGGTTGTATGGCTACACCTTC
TRBJ1-3,-,TRBV11-2,-,CASSLDETPGNTIYF,TGTGCCAGCAGCTTAGATGAGACACCTGGAAACACCATATATTTT
TRBJ2-7,-,TRBV5-1,-,CASSLVGAGNEQYF,TGCGCCAGCAGCTTGGTTGGGGCGGGGAACGAGCAGTACTTC